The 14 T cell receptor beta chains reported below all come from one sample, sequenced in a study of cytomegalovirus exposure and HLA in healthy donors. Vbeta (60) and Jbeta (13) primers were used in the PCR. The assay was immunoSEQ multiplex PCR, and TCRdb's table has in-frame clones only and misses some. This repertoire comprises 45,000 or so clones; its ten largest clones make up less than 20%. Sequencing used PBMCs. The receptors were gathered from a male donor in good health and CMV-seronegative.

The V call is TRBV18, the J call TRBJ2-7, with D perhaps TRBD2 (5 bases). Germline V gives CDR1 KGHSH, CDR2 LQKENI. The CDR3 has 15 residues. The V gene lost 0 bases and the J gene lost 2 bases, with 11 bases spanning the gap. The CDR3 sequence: CASSPPVGETYEQYF. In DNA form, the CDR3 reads TGTGCCAGCTCACCACCGGTTGGGGAGACCTACGAGCAGTACTTC.

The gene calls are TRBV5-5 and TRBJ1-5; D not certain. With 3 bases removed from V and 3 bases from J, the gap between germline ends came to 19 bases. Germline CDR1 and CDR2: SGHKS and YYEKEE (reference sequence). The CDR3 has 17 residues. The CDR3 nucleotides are TGTGCCAGCAGCTGGAGCCCAAGTGGTCCTTCCAATCAGCCCCAGCATTTT. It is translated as CASSWSPSGPSNQPQHF. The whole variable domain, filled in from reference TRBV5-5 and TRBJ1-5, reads DAGVTQSPTHLIKTRGQQVTLRCSPISGHKSVSWYQQVLGQGPQFIFQYYEKEERGRGNFPDRFSARQFPNYSSELNVNALLLGDSALYLCASSWSPSGPSNQPQHFGDGTRLSIL.

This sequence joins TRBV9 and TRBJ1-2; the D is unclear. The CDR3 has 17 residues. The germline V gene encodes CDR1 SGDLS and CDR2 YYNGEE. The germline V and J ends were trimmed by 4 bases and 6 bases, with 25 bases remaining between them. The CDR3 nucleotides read TGTGCCAGCAGCCCCCCCGCCCCGACACCCCGGGGAGATGGCTACACCTTC. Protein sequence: CASSPPAPTPRGDGYTF.

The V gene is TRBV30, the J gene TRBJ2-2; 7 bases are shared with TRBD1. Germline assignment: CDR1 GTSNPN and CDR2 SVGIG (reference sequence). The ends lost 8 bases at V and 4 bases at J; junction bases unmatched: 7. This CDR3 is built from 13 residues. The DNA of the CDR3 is TGTGCCCGATGGGCAGGGGGCACCGGGGAGCTGTTTTTT. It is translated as CARWAGGTGELFF.

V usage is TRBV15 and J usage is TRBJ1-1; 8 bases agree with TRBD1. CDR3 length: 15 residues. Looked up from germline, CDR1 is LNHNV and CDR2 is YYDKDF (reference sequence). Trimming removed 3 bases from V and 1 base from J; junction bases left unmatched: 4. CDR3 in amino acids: CATSRAGTGNTEAFF. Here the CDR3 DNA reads TGTGCCACCAGCAGGGCCGGGACAGGGAACACTGAAGCTTTCTTT.

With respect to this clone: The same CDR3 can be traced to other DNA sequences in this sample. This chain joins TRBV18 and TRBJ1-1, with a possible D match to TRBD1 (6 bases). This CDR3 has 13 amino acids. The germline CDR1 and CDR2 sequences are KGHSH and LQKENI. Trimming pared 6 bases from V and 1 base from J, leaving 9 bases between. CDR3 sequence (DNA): TGTGCCAGCTCTCTGGGACAGAACACTGAAGCTTTCTTT. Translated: CASSLGQNTEAFF.

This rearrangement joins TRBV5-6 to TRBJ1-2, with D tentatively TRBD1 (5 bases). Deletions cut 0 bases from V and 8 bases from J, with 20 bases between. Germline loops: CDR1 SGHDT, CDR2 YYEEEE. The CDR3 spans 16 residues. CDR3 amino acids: CASSLEVGEVVAGYTF. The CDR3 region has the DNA TGTGCCAGCAGCTTGGAAGTGGGGGAGGTGGTCGCGGGCTACACCTTC.

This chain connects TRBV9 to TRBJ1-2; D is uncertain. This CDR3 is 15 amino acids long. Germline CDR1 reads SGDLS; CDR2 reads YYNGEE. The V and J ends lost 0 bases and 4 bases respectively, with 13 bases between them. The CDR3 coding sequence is TGTGCCAGCAGCGTAGGAGCAGGTCCAAGCTATGGCTACACCTTC. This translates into CASSVGAGPSYGYTF.

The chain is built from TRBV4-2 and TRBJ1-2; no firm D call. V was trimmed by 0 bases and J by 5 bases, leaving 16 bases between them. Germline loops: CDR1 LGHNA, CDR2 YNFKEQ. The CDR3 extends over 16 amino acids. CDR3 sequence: CASSQEVGGVGYGYTF. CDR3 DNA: TGTGCCAGCAGCCAAGAAGTAGGCGGGGTGGGTTATGGCTACACCTTC.

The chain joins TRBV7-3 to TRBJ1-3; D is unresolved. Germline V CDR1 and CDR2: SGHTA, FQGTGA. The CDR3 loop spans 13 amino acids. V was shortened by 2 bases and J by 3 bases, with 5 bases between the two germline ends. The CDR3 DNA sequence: TGTGCCAGCAGCTTACAGATTGGAAACACCATATATTTT. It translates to CASSLQIGNTIYF.

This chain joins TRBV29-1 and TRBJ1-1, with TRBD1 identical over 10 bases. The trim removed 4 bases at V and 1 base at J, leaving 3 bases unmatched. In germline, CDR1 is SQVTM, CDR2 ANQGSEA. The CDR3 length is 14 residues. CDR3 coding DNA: TGCAGCGTTGGCAGGACAGGGGGGAACACTGAAGCTTTCTTT. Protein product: CSVGRTGGNTEAFF.

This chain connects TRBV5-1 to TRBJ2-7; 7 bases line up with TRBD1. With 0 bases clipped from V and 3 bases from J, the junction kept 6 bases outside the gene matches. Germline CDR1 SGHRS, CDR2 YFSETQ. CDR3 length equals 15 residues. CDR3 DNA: TGCGCCAGCAGCTTGGCCGGGACAGCCTACTACGAGCAGTACTTC. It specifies CASSLAGTAYYEQYF.

In nucleotides, the CDR3 is TGCAGCGTTTGGACAGGGACGATCTACACCGGGGAGCTGTTTTTT. This encodes CSVWTGTIYTGELFF. This sequence joins TRBV29-1 and TRBJ2-2; TRBD1 matches at 8 bases. Germline CDR1 and CDR2: SQVTM and ANQGSEA. After removal of 5 bases from V and 3 bases from J, the junction contained 8 bases not matched to a gene. The CDR3 extends over 15 amino acids.

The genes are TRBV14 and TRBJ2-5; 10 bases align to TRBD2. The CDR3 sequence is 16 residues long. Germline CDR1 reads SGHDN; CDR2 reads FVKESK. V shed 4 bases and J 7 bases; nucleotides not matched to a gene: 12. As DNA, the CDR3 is TGTGCCAGCAGCCGGTTAAGCGGGGGGGCCGAGGCGACCCAGTACTTC. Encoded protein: CASSRLSGGAEATQYF.